The rows below give T cell receptor beta chains drawn from one sample of a study of OX40 agonist ivuxolimab in advanced cancers. Repertoires were generated with immunoSEQ multiplex PCR, while TCRdb's copy carries only in-frame clones and drops some. In the table there are roughly 58,000 clones, around 85% of which are singletons. Sample: CD4+ or CD8+ T cells sorted from blood, taken in a trial of the OX40 agonist ivuxolimab. All receptors come from an adult with an advanced solid tumor such as melanoma, head and neck, liver or kidney cancer. The CDR3 runs from the conserved cysteine through the conserved F or W. A D gene is named only where the DNA matches it firmly. Clone size is shown for a subset of rows, as once, few, many or a class of expanded clone.

CDR3nt: TGCGCCAGCAGCCAAGTTCGGGGCCGGAACACCGGGGAGCTGTTTTTT
CDR3aa: CASSQVRGRNTGELFF
len: 16
d_gene: NA
abundance: NA
j_gene: TRBJ2-2
v_gene: TRBV4-1

CDR3nt: TGTGCCAGCTCACCGGCCCAGGGGGGAAGCTCCTACGAGCAGTACTTC
CDR3aa: CASSPAQGGSSYEQYF
len: 16
d_gene: NA
abundance: NA
j_gene: TRBJ2-7
v_gene: TRBV18

CDR3nt: TGTGCCAGCAGTTCCTCCTATGGCTACACCTTC
CDR3aa: CASSSSYGYTF
len: 11
d_gene: NA
abundance: few
j_gene: TRBJ1-2
v_gene: TRBV6-5

CDR3nt: TGTGCCAGTATCGGACGACTAGCGGGAGTCAATGAGCAGTTCTTC
CDR3aa: CASIGRLAGVNEQFF
len: 15
d_gene: TRBD2
abundance: NA
j_gene: TRBJ2-1
v_gene: TRBV19

CDR3nt: TGTGCCAGCAGCCCCCGAACGAGGATCAGCACCCAGCATTTT
CDR3aa: CASSPRTRISTQHF
len: 14
d_gene: NA
abundance: NA
j_gene: TRBJ1-5
v_gene: TRBV7-8

CDR3nt: TGTGCCAGCAAGAACACAGGGACGGGCACCGGGGAGCTGTTTTTT
CDR3aa: CASKNTGTGTGELFF
len: 15
d_gene: NA
abundance: NA
j_gene: TRBJ2-2
v_gene: TRBV7-6

CDR3nt: TGTGCCAGCAGCCCCCGAGGGACAGGGGCGTCCTACGAGCAGTACTTC
CDR3aa: CASSPRGTGASYEQYF
len: 16
d_gene: TRBD1
abundance: NA
j_gene: TRBJ2-7
v_gene: TRBV5-6

CDR3nt: TGCGCCAGCAGCACGGACAGGATTAGCACTGAAGCTTTCTTT
CDR3aa: CASSTDRISTEAFF
len: 14
d_gene: TRBD1
abundance: NA
j_gene: TRBJ1-1
v_gene: TRBV5-1

CDR3nt: TGTGCCAGCAGTTACTCGGGTCCCATGGTTGAAAAACTGTTTTTT
CDR3aa: CASSYSGPMVEKLFF
len: 15
d_gene: NA
abundance: NA
j_gene: TRBJ1-4
v_gene: TRBV6-6

CDR3nt: TGTGCCAGCAGCTTGGCCCCGGGACATAACAATGAGCAGTTCTTC
CDR3aa: CASSLAPGHNNEQFF
len: 15
d_gene: NA
abundance: once
j_gene: TRBJ2-1
v_gene: TRBV5-5

CDR3nt: TGTGCCAGCAAAGGGGGAGGCAATCAGCCCCAGCATTTT
CDR3aa: CASKGGGNQPQHF
len: 13
d_gene: NA
abundance: once
j_gene: TRBJ1-5
v_gene: TRBV6-1

CDR3nt: TGTGCCAGCTCACCCGACAGGGGCCTATATGGCTACACCTTC
CDR3aa: CASSPDRGLYGYTF
len: 14
d_gene: TRBD1
abundance: few
j_gene: TRBJ1-2
v_gene: TRBV18

CDR3nt: TGTGCCAGCAGCCCCGGGGGGTTTGGGGGCCACGGCTACACCTTC
CDR3aa: CASSPGGFGGHGYTF
len: 15
d_gene: NA
abundance: NA
j_gene: TRBJ1-2
v_gene: TRBV28

CDR3nt: TGTGCCAGCCAGGGGGGGGCTACTGAAGCTTTCTTT
CDR3aa: CASQGGATEAFF
len: 12
d_gene: TRBD1
abundance: NA
j_gene: TRBJ1-1
v_gene: TRBV18

CDR3nt: TGTGCCAGCAGCTTATCTCCCTCATCTAATGAAAAACTGTTTTTT
CDR3aa: CASSLSPSSNEKLFF
len: 15
d_gene: NA
abundance: NA
j_gene: TRBJ1-4
v_gene: TRBV11-2

CDR3nt: TGTGCCAGCAGCTCCTGGACAGGGGGCTCTGCAGGCGGCTACACCTTC
CDR3aa: CASSSWTGGSAGGYTF
len: 16
d_gene: TRBD1
abundance: NA
j_gene: TRBJ1-2
v_gene: TRBV28

CDR3nt: TGTGCCAGTAGTCCCCAGCCAGGCCTTTTCTACGAGCAGTACTTC
CDR3aa: CASSPQPGLFYEQYF
len: 15
d_gene: NA
abundance: once
j_gene: TRBJ2-7
v_gene: TRBV19

CDR3nt: TGCGCCAGCAGTCAAGCAACAGGGGCAGCCGGAAACACCATATATTTT
CDR3aa: CASSQATGAAGNTIYF
len: 16
d_gene: TRBD1
abundance: NA
j_gene: TRBJ1-3
v_gene: TRBV5-1

CDR3nt: TGTGCCAGCAGCTGGGGGGGACTAGCGGGAGTCAATGAGCAGTTCTTC
CDR3aa: CASSWGGLAGVNEQFF
len: 16
d_gene: TRBD2
abundance: NA
j_gene: TRBJ2-1
v_gene: TRBV5-6

CDR3nt: TGTGCCAGCAGCGTCACAGGGGCGGGTGAAAAACTGTTTTTT
CDR3aa: CASSVTGAGEKLFF
len: 14
d_gene: TRBD1
abundance: NA
j_gene: TRBJ1-4
v_gene: TRBV5-6

CDR3nt: TGTGCCAGCAGCGCACAGGCGAACGCGCCCTATGGCTACACCTTC
CDR3aa: CASSAQANAPYGYTF
len: 15
d_gene: NA
abundance: NA
j_gene: TRBJ1-2
v_gene: TRBV7-8

CDR3nt: TGTGCCAGCAGCCTCACCCGGGACGACTATGGCTACACCTTC
CDR3aa: CASSLTRDDYGYTF
len: 14
d_gene: NA
abundance: NA
j_gene: TRBJ1-2
v_gene: TRBV6-5

CDR3nt: TGTGCCAGCCAAAGCTGGGGCACTGAAGCTTTCTTT
CDR3aa: CASQSWGTEAFF
len: 12
d_gene: NA
abundance: NA
j_gene: TRBJ1-1
v_gene: TRBV19

CDR3nt: TGTGCCAGCAGCGTAGCTACAAGCGGAGCCTACAATGAGCAGTTCTTC
CDR3aa: CASSVATSGAYNEQFF
len: 16
d_gene: NA
abundance: NA
j_gene: TRBJ2-1
v_gene: TRBV9

CDR3nt: TGTGCCGCCGCTCCGGGACTAGCGGGATTAAAGGAGCAGTTCTTC
CDR3aa: CAAAPGLAGLKEQFF
len: 15
d_gene: TRBD2
abundance: NA
j_gene: TRBJ2-1
v_gene: TRBV10-3

CDR3nt: TGTGCCAGCACCGCTGCTAGGGGTCGTGGGCAGCAGTACTTC
CDR3aa: CASTAARGRGQQYF
len: 14
d_gene: NA
abundance: NA
j_gene: TRBJ2-7
v_gene: TRBV28

CDR3nt: TGTGCCAGCAGTTACGGGGGGCCCCTGAACAATGAGCAGTTCTTC
CDR3aa: CASSYGGPLNNEQFF
len: 15
d_gene: NA
abundance: NA
j_gene: TRBJ2-1
v_gene: TRBV6-6

CDR3nt: TGTGCCATCAATGGTCTTAGCGGTTTTGAGCAGTTCTTC
CDR3aa: CAINGLSGFEQFF
len: 13
d_gene: NA
abundance: NA
j_gene: TRBJ2-1
v_gene: TRBV10-3

CDR3nt: TGTGCCAGCTCACCAGGGGAAGGGTATGGCTACACCTTC
CDR3aa: CASSPGEGYGYTF
len: 13
d_gene: NA
abundance: NA
j_gene: TRBJ1-2
v_gene: TRBV18

CDR3nt: TGTGCCAGCTTACTGACAGGGGGGGCTGAAGCTTTCTTT
CDR3aa: CASLLTGGAEAFF
len: 13
d_gene: TRBD1
abundance: NA
j_gene: TRBJ1-1
v_gene: TRBV11-2

CDR3nt: TGTGCCAGCAGCTTAGGAAGCGGGGTTATAGCGTTCTTC
CDR3aa: CASSLGSGVIAFF
len: 13
d_gene: TRBD2
abundance: NA
j_gene: TRBJ2-1
v_gene: TRBV7-9

CDR3nt: TGCGCCAGCAGCTTGTTCGGACAGGGTGACACTGAAGCTTTCTTT
CDR3aa: CASSLFGQGDTEAFF
len: 15
d_gene: TRBD1
abundance: NA
j_gene: TRBJ1-1
v_gene: TRBV5-1

CDR3nt: TGTGCCAGCAGCTTAAATGGGAGGGGTGATGAAAAACTGTTTTTT
CDR3aa: CASSLNGRGDEKLFF
len: 15
d_gene: NA
abundance: NA
j_gene: TRBJ1-4
v_gene: TRBV7-9

CDR3nt: TGTGCCAGCAGCCTCGGGGGGGGGCAGGAGAGCAATCAGCCCCAGCATTTT
CDR3aa: CASSLGGGQESNQPQHF
len: 17
d_gene: NA
abundance: NA
j_gene: TRBJ1-5
v_gene: TRBV21-1

CDR3nt: TGTGCCAGCAGCTTGGCGGGGATCACTGAAGCTTTCTTT
CDR3aa: CASSLAGITEAFF
len: 13
d_gene: NA
abundance: once
j_gene: TRBJ1-1
v_gene: TRBV5-6

CDR3nt: TGTGCCAGCAGTGCCGAGGGGCGCGGGGACGAGCAGTACTTC
CDR3aa: CASSAEGRGDEQYF
len: 14
d_gene: NA
abundance: NA
j_gene: TRBJ2-7
v_gene: TRBV28

CDR3nt: TGTGCCAGCAGCTTACGTAACCATGGGCAGAAGAATGAAAAACTGTTTTTT
CDR3aa: CASSLRNHGQKNEKLFF
len: 17
d_gene: NA
abundance: NA
j_gene: TRBJ1-4
v_gene: TRBV7-3

CDR3nt: TGTGCCAGTCCTCGGGGGGGCTCGACGAATGAGCAGTTCTTC
CDR3aa: CASPRGGSTNEQFF
len: 14
d_gene: TRBD2
abundance: NA
j_gene: TRBJ2-1
v_gene: TRBV2

CDR3nt: TGTGCCATCCTAGGACAGGAGAACACAGATACGCAGTATTTT
CDR3aa: CAILGQENTDTQYF
len: 14
d_gene: TRBD1
abundance: NA
j_gene: TRBJ2-3
v_gene: TRBV10-3

CDR3nt: TGCAGCGTTGAAAGCCGGGAAATCACAGATACGCAGTATTTT
CDR3aa: CSVESREITDTQYF
len: 14
d_gene: NA
abundance: NA
j_gene: TRBJ2-3
v_gene: TRBV29-1

CDR3nt: TGTGCCAGCAGCAGACTAGCGGGGGCCAATGAGCAGTTCTTC
CDR3aa: CASSRLAGANEQFF
len: 14
d_gene: TRBD2
abundance: NA
j_gene: TRBJ2-1
v_gene: TRBV5-6

CDR3nt: TGTGCCAGTAGTATAGTTCCGGGGCCCCTTGGCTACACCTTC
CDR3aa: CASSIVPGPLGYTF
len: 14
d_gene: NA
abundance: NA
j_gene: TRBJ1-2
v_gene: TRBV19